One sample yielded the 13 T cell receptor beta chains listed below, sequenced in a study of identical twins. In TCRdb, the 5' RACE reads were re-called with MiXCR into one record per CDR3 protein. Of around 100,000 distinct CDR3 sequences in the sample, about 6% were seen once. The sequencing input was memory T cells sorted from blood. These receptors were collected from a woman aged 45-65 years in good health.

This clonotype was counted many times. The V gene is TRBV4-1, the J gene TRBJ1-2, with TRBD1 matching 8 bases. The J segment lost 4 bases and the V segment lost 6 bases, leaving 7 bases of the junction unmatched. The CDR3 has 14 residues. Germline CDR1 and CDR2: MGHRA and YSYEKL. CDR3 DNA: TGCGCCAGCAGTCCCGACAGGGGAACCTATGGCTACACCTTC. Amino acids: CASSPDRGTYGYTF.

This clonotype showed up many times. J is TRBJ1-2 and V is TRBV29-1; TRBD1 matches 7 bases. Trimming at V came to 4 bases and at J to 7 bases, leaving 6 bases not matched to a gene. Per the germline V gene, CDR1 is SQVTM and CDR2 is ANQGSEA. The CDR3 loop spans 12 amino acids. CDR3 in DNA: TGCAGCGTTGCTGGGACAGCCGGTGGCTACACCTTC. Protein sequence: CSVAGTAGGYTF.

This clonotype was seen at least ten times. The chain carries TRBV7-9 and TRBJ2-1; D perhaps matches TRBD1 (6 bases). The germline CDR1 and CDR2 sequences are SEHNR and FQNEAQ (reference sequence). V dropped 10 bases and J dropped 6 bases, with 19 bases sitting between them. The CDR3 consists of 14 residues. CDR3 in DNA: TGTGCCATCCCGGATGGGGGCCCATCCAATGAGCAGTTCTTC. This gives the protein CAIPDGGPSNEQFF.

For this clonotype: At one end the junction does not follow the germline gene, possibly because of a read error. This chain connects TRBV5-1 to TRBJ1-1, with a possible D match to TRBD1 (5 bases). Germline assignment: CDR1 SGHRS and CDR2 YFSETQ. The length of the CDR3 is 15 residues. This CDR3 reads CASNLAGTGNTEAFF. The CDR3 DNA is TGCGCCAGCAACTTGGCCGGGACGGGAAACACTGAAGCTTTCTTT.

This clonotype was recorded a few times. The chain uses TRBV5-1 and TRBJ2-3, with TRBD2 matching 7 bases. The germline gives CDR1 SGHRS, CDR2 YFSETQ. Losses at the gene ends were 0 bases for V and 9 bases for J; bases not matched to a gene: 10. CDR3 length: 15 amino acids. The DNA of the CDR3 is TGCGCCAGCAGCTTGGTATCTGAGGCGGGAGACACGCAGTATTTT. Translating gives CASSLVSEAGDTQYF.

This clonotype has a count of ten or more. The chain links TRBV12-3 or TRBV12-4 to TRBJ1-4, with 10 bases matching TRBD1. This CDR3 is built from 15 residues. With 6 bases clipped from V and 6 bases from J, the junction kept 7 bases outside the gene matches. The chain's CDR3 is CASRDDGTGDEKLFF. The CDR3 DNA reads as TGTGCCAGCAGAGACGACGGGACAGGGGATGAAAAACTGTTTTTT.

This chain links TRBV10-3 with TRBJ2-2, with 12 bases fitting TRBD2. V trimming: 7 bases; J trimming: 5 bases; junction bases outside the gene matches: 8. The germline CDR1 and CDR2 sequences are ENHRY and SYGVKD. The CDR3 has 16 residues. The CDR3 sequence: CAITPSGRELTGELFF. The DNA of the CDR3 is TGTGCCATCACCCCTAGCGGGAGGGAGTTGACCGGGGAGCTGTTTTTT.

This clonotype was detected many times. This chain connects TRBV10-2 to TRBJ2-7; TRBD2 matches at 9 bases. CDR3 length: 17 amino acids. CDR1 WSHSY and CDR2 SAAADI come from the germline V gene. Unmatched junction bases numbered 10, after V lost 1 base and J lost 3 bases. The DNA for the CDR3 is TGCGCCAGCAGTGAGTTCGCGGGAGGGCCGACCCGCTACGAGCAGTACTTC. Translated, it gives CASSEFAGGPTRYEQYF.

The V call is TRBV7-2, the J call TRBJ2-1; 8 nucleotides line up with TRBD2. Germline-derived CDR1 and CDR2 are SGHTA and FQGNSA. The CDR3 has 15 amino acids. V was clipped by 7 bases and J by 6 bases; unmatched bases: 11. CDR3 residues: CASNRPGLVSNEQFF. The CDR3 DNA reads TGTGCCAGCAACCGACCGGGACTAGTCTCCAATGAGCAGTTCTTC.

This clonotype was seen more than once but under ten times. The chain recombines TRBV6-1 with TRBJ1-3; 9 bases are shared with TRBD1. V was clipped by 10 bases and J by 3 bases; unmatched bases: 4. Germline V gene lookup returns CDR1 MNHNS and CDR2 SASEGT. The CDR3 consists of 13 residues. The CDR3, as DNA: TGTGCCACCCGGGACAGGGATGGAAACACCATATATTTT. It encodes CATRDRDGNTIYF.

This clonotype was recorded a few times. The rearrangement joins TRBV4-1 to TRBJ2-1; 8 bases are a match to TRBD2. Germline trimming cut 5 bases from V and 5 bases from J; bases unmatched to any gene: 17. Germline CDR1 reads MGHRA; CDR2 reads YSYEKL. This CDR3 has 18 amino acids. The CDR3 sequence is CASSFRRLSGTNDNEQFF. The CDR3, as DNA: TGCGCCAGCAGCTTCCGACGACTTAGCGGGACTAATGACAATGAGCAGTTCTTC.

This clonotype was observed a handful of times. The V and J genes are TRBV6-5 and TRBJ1-4; 7 bases match TRBD1. The CDR3 length is 17 residues. With 2 bases clipped from V and 8 bases from J, the junction kept 14 bases outside the gene matches. From germline, CDR1 is MNHEY and CDR2 SVGAGI. In DNA, the CDR3 is TGTGCCAGCAGTTACCGACAGGGACCGGAGGGGACCGAAAAACTGTTTTTT. Translation gives CASSYRQGPEGTEKLFF.

This clonotype showed up many times. The gene calls are TRBV3-1 and TRBJ2-7, with D tentatively TRBD1 (7 bases). V lost 4 bases to trimming and J lost 3 bases, with 16 bases between them. Germline assignment: CDR1 LGHDT and CDR2 YNNKEL (reference sequence). The length of the CDR3 is 15 residues. Written as DNA, the CDR3 is TGTGCCAGCAGCCCCCGGTCAGGGGGAGGCTACGAGCAGTACTTC. Its translation is CASSPRSGGGYEQYF.